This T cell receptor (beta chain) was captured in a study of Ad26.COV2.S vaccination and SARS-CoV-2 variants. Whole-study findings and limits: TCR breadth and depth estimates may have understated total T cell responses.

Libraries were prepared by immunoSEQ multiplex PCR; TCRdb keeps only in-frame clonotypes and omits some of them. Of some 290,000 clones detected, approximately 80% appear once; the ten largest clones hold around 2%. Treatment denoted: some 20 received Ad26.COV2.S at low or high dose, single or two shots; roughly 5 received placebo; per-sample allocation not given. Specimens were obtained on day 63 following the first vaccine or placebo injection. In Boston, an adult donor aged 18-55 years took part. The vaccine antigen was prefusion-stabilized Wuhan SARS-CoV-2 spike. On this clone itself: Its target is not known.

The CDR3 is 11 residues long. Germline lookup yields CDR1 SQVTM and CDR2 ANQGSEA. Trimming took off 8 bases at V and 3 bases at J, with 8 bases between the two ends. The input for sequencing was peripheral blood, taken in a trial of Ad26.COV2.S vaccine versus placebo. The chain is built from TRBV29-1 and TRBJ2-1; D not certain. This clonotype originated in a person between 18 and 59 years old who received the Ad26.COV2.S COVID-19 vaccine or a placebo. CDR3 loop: CSMRHYNEQFF. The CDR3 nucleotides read TGCAGCATGCGACACTACAATGAGCAGTTCTTC.